Below are 8 T cell receptor beta chains sequenced from a single sample in a study of siplizumab effects on memory and regulatory T cells. TCRdb's copy holds only in-frame clones and misses some; the assay was immunoSEQ multiplex PCR. The table records about 100,000 clones, roughly 93% of them present only once. The specimen sequenced was non-Treg CD4+ T cells sorted from blood. The receptors originated from a human donor in good health.

The chain has TRBV9 and TRBJ2-7; D is undetermined. V lost 4 bases and J lost 0, with 14 bases in between. The germline gives CDR1 SGDLS, CDR2 YYNGEE. The CDR3 spans 15 residues. The CDR3 bases are TGTGCCAGCAGCTTATTTGGGGAAAGCTCCTACGAGCAGTACTTC. Protein sequence: CASSLFGESSYEQYF.

The V and J genes are TRBV13 and TRBJ1-3; D remains ambiguous. CDR1 is PRHDT, CDR2 FYEKMQ, per germline (reference sequence). The CDR3 extends over 15 amino acids. Trimming left V 5 bases short and J 1 base short, with 12 bases between. The DNA for the CDR3 is TGTGCCAGCAGCCTCCAACGCGGGTCTGGAAACACCATATATTTT. It codes for CASSLQRGSGNTIYF.

The chain links TRBV5-1 to TRBJ2-3; no reliable D call. Germline V gene data show CDR1 as SGHRS and CDR2 as YFSETQ. This CDR3 has 15 residues. V lost 2 bases to trimming and J lost 0 bases, with 10 bases between them. This CDR3 is CASSFLPSSTDTQYF. CDR3 sequence (DNA): TGCGCCAGCAGCTTTTTACCTTCGAGCACAGATACGCAGTATTTT.

DNA for the CDR3: TGTGCCAGCAGCTTAGGATTTCGGCAGCCCCAGCATTTT. As protein: CASSLGFRQPQHF. The rearrangement joins TRBV11-2 to TRBJ1-5; no clear D. V gave up 1 base and J gave up 7 bases, with 8 bases separating them. Germline lookup yields CDR1 SGHAT and CDR2 FQNNGV. The CDR3 has 13 residues. Supplemented by reference TRBV11-2 and TRBJ1-5, the full variable domain reads EAGVAQSPRYKIIEKRQSVAFWCNPISGHATLYWYQQILGQGPKLLIQFQNNGVVDDSQLPKDRFSAERLKGVDSTLKIQPAKLEDSAVYLCASSLGFRQPQHFGDGTRLSIL.

This chain joins TRBV11-2 and TRBJ1-3, with D possibly being TRBD1 (6 bases). Germline values: CDR1 SGHAT, CDR2 FQNNGV. The CDR3 is made up of 18 amino acids. V was pared by 6 bases and J by 1 base, with 22 bases between. CDR3 residues: CASRFPLQGPMSGNTIYF. The CDR3 nucleotides are TGTGCCAGCAGGTTTCCACTGCAGGGGCCGATGTCTGGAAACACCATATATTTT.

The chain uses TRBV5-1 and TRBJ2-7; no reliable D call. V gave up 5 bases and J gave up 2 bases, with 14 bases separating them. This CDR3 contains 14 residues. Germline loops: CDR1 SGHRS, CDR2 YFSETQ. The CDR3 region has the DNA TGCGCCAGCAGGAAGCAGGCCTCCCCCTACGAGCAGTACTTC. Translation gives CASRKQASPYEQYF.

This clone has only one observation. The chain uses TRBV5-8 and TRBJ1-1; TRBD1 agrees at 7 bases. V shed 4 bases, J shed 6 bases, and the junction held 15 bases outside the gene matches. CDR3 length: 16 residues. CDR1 is SGHTS and CDR2 is YDEGEE in the germline V gene. This CDR3 is CASSREEGAGAAEAFF. CDR3 DNA sequence: TGTGCCAGCAGCCGCGAGGAGGGGGCGGGGGCTGCTGAAGCTTTCTTT.

The J gene is TRBJ1-5, the V gene TRBV5-8; D remains unclear. The germline V gene has CDR1 SGHTS and CDR2 YDEGEE. The CDR3 has 12 residues. The V end lost 1 base, the J end lost 6 bases, and 5 bases lay between the germline ends. CDR3 amino acids: CASSLRGQPQHF. CDR3 nucleotide sequence: TGTGCCAGCAGCTTGCGAGGTCAGCCCCAGCATTTT.